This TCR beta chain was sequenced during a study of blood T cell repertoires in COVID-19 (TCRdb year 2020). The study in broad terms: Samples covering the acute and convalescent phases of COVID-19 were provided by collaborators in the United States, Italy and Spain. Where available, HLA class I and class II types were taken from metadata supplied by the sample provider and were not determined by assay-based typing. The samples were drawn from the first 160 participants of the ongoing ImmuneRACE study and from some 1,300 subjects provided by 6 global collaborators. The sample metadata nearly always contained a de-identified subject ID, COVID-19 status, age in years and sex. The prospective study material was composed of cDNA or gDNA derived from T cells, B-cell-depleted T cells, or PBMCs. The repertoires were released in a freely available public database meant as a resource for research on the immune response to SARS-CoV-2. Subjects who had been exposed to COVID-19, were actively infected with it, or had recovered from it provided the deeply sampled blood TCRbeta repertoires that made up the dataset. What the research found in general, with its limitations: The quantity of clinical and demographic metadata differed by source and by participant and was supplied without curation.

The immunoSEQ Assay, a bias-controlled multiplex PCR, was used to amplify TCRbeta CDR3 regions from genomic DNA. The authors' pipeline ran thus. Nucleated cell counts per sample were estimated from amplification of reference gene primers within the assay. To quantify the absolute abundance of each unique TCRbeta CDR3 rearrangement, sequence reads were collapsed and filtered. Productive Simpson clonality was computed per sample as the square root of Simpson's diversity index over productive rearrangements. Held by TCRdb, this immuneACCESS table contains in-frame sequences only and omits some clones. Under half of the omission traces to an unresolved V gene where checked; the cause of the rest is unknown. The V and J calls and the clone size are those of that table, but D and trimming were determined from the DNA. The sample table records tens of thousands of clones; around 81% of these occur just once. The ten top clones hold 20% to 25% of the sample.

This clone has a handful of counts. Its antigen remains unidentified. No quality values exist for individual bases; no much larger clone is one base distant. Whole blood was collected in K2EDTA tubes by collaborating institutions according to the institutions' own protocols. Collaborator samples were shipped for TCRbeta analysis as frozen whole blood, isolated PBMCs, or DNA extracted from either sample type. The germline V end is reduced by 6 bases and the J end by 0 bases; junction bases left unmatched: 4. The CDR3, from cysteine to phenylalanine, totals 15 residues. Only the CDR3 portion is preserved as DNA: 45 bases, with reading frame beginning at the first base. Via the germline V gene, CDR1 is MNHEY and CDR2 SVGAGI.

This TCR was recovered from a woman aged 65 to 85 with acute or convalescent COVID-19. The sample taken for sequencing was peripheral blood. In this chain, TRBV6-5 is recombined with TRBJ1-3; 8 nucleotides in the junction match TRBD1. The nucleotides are TGTGCCAGCAGGGGGGACAGGAGCTCTGGAAACACCATATATTTT. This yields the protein CASRGDRSSGNTIYF.